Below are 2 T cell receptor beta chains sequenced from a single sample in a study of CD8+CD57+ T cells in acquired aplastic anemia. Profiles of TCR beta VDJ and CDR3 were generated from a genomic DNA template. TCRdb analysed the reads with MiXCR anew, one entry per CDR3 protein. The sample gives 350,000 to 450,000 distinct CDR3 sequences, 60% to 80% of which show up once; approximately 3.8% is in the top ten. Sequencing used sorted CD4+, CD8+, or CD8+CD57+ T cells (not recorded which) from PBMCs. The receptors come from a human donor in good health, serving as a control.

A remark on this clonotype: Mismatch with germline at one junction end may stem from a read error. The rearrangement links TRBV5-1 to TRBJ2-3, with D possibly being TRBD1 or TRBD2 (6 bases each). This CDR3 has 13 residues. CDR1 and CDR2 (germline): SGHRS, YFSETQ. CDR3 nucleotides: TGCGCCAGCAGCCCCGGGGGCACAGAAACGCAGTATTTT. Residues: CASSPGGTETQYF.

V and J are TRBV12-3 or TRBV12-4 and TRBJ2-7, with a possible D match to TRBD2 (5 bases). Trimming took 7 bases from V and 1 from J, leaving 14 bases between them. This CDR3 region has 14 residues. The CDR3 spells CASTRREGSYEQYF. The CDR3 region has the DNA TGTGCCAGCACCAGACGAGAGGGTTCCTACGAGCAGTACTTC.